Listed here are 29 T cell receptor beta chains from one sample, sequenced in a study of shared clonotypes between healthy human individuals. TCRdb keeps only in-frame clones here, not all; method: immunoSEQ multiplex PCR. Altogether under 1,900,000 clones are present, around 98.5% being singletons, with the ten largest covering about 0.34%. The sequenced material came from naive CD4+ T cells sorted from blood. Indicated subset: CD45RA+ positively selected. These receptors came from a man aged 25-40 years in good health.

This clone was seen a single time. The chain is built from TRBV7-9 and TRBJ2-1, with TRBD2 identical over 9 bases. V shed 7 bases and J 4 bases; nucleotides not matched to a gene: 11. The CDR3 totals 16 residues. Germline CDR1 reads SEHNR; CDR2 reads FQNEAQ (reference sequence). The CDR3 loop reads CASTTRSSGDYNEQFF. The CDR3 region has the DNA TGTGCCAGCACCACCAGGTCTAGCGGGGATTACAATGAGCAGTTCTTC. The variable domain in full, with the rest retrieved from reference TRBV7-9 and TRBJ2-1, is DTGVSQNPRHKITKRGQNVTFRCDPISEHNRLYWYRQTLGQGPEFLTYFQNEAQLEKSRLLSDRFSAERPKGSFSTLEIQRTEQGDSAMYLCASTTRSSGDYNEQFFGPGTRLTVL.

The chain links TRBV30 to TRBJ1-1; D is perhaps TRBD1 (5 bases). CDR1 is GTSNPN, CDR2 SVGIG, per germline (reference sequence). This CDR3 spans 16 amino acids. Trimming cost V 0 bases and J 0 bases, with 14 bases left between them. For the CDR3, the DNA is TGTGCCTGGAGTGTACTGGGACGCCGTATGAACACTGAAGCTTTCTTT. Amino acids: CAWSVLGRRMNTEAFF.

The V gene is TRBV6-5, the J gene TRBJ2-5; D tentatively reads TRBD1 or TRBD2 (5 bases each). CDR1 and CDR2 from the germline V gene are MNHEY and SVGAGI. This CDR3 region has 14 residues. The V end lost 6 bases, the J end lost 1 base, and 12 bases lay between the germline ends. CDR3 DNA sequence: TGTGCCAGCAGCCGGGGCCGAGGCCAAGAGACCCAGTACTTC. It translates to CASSRGRGQETQYF.

The rearrangement joins TRBV5-1 to TRBJ2-5; tentative D call: TRBD1 (6 bases). CDR1 and CDR2 (germline): SGHRS, YFSETQ. V was shortened by 6 bases and J by 5 bases, with 14 bases between the two germline ends. This CDR3 is built from 13 residues. This chain's CDR3 is CASNRADGETQYF. The DNA for the CDR3 is TGCGCCAGCAACAGGGCGGATGGGGAGACCCAGTACTTC.

The chain uses TRBV7-2 and TRBJ2-5; tentatively, D is TRBD1 (5 bases). Germline V CDR1 and CDR2: SGHTA, FQGNSA. With 1 base removed from V and 4 bases from J, the gap between germline ends came to 10 bases. The CDR3 is made up of 14 amino acids. CDR3 sequence reads: CASSLEAGLETQYF. The CDR3 DNA reads TGTGCCAGCAGCTTAGAGGCAGGGTTAGAGACCCAGTACTTC.

The chain employs TRBV10-1 and TRBJ2-1; 10 nucleotides agree with TRBD2. Trimming took 6 bases from V and 8 from J; bases not matched to a gene: 7. CDR3 length: 14 amino acids. Germline assignment: CDR1 WNHNN and CDR2 SYGVQD (reference sequence). The CDR3: CASSYRLAGHEQFF. CDR3 bases: TGCGCCAGCAGCTATAGACTAGCGGGCCATGAGCAGTTCTTC.

This chain uses TRBV5-1 with TRBJ1-1; D is possibly TRBD1 (5 bases). This CDR3 comprises 15 residues. V lost 4 bases, J lost 4 bases, and 17 bases lay in between. Germline V gives CDR1 SGHRS, CDR2 YFSETQ. CDR3: CASSVTGGVVTEAFF. CDR3 in DNA: TGCGCCAGCAGCGTAACCGGGGGGGTGGTCACTGAAGCTTTCTTT.

V usage is TRBV5-1 and J usage is TRBJ1-1; TRBD1 is a possible D gene (5 bases). CDR3 size: 15 residues. CDR1 SGHRS and CDR2 YFSETQ come from the germline V gene. V lost 0 bases, J lost 4 bases, and 13 bases lay in between. Written as DNA, the CDR3 is TGCGCCAGCAGCTTGGGATTCGCAGGGAGCACTGAAGCTTTCTTT. Protein: CASSLGFAGSTEAFF.

The chain recombines TRBV14 with TRBJ1-3; D not resolved. V was cut by 1 base and J by 0 bases, with 7 bases left in between. The CDR3 loop spans 15 amino acids. Germline V gene lookup returns CDR1 SGHDN and CDR2 FVKESK. CDR3 bases: TGTGCCAGCAGCCAAGTTGTCAGCTCTGGAAACACCATATATTTT. Its translation is CASSQVVSSGNTIYF.

The chain uses TRBV5-4 and TRBJ1-2, with D possibly TRBD1 on 5 matching bases. The V gene lost 0 bases and the J gene lost 7 bases, with 19 bases spanning the gap. Germline CDR1 SGHNT, CDR2 YYREEE (reference sequence). The CDR3 covers 16 residues. This chain's CDR3 is CASSLELAGLRGGYTF. The DNA for the CDR3 is TGTGCCAGCAGCTTGGAACTCGCGGGACTTAGGGGTGGCTACACCTTC.

The V and J genes are TRBV29-1 and TRBJ2-7, with 7 bases fitting TRBD1. Trimming took 7 bases from V and 2 from J; bases not matched to a gene: 11. CDR1 is SQVTM and CDR2 is ANQGSEA in the germline V gene. The CDR3 runs 14 residues. For the CDR3, the DNA is TGCAGCGCCCTGGGTGGGGACAGCACCTACGAGCAGTACTTC. Its translation is CSALGGDSTYEQYF.

V is TRBV9 and J is TRBJ2-5; 11 nucleotides agree with TRBD1. Per germline, CDR1 SGDLS and CDR2 YYNGEE. CDR3 size: 14 residues. V trimming: 2 bases; J trimming: 5 bases; junction bases outside the gene matches: 2. The CDR3 bases are TGTGCCAGCAGCGTGGACAGGGGGCGTGAGACCCAGTACTTC. Protein: CASSVDRGRETQYF. The full variable domain, in which reference TRBV9 and TRBJ2-5 provide the parts outside the CDR3, is DSGVTQTPKHLITATGQRVTLRCSPRSGDLSVYWYQQSLDQGLQFLIQYYNGEERAKGNILERFSAQQFPDLHSELNLSSLELGDSALYFCASSVDRGRETQYFGPGTRLLVL.

J is TRBJ2-7 and V is TRBV19; D remains unclear. Trimming took off 6 bases at V and 3 bases at J, with 21 bases between the two ends. The CDR3 covers 16 residues. Germline loops: CDR1 LNHDA, CDR2 SQIVND (reference sequence). The CDR3 loop is CASSSAGGQNRYEQYF. The CDR3 DNA follows: TGTGCCAGTAGCTCCGCAGGTGGTCAGAATCGCTACGAGCAGTACTTC.

The V gene is TRBV9, the J gene TRBJ1-3; TRBD1 matches at 8 bases. The trim removed 3 bases at V and 7 bases at J, leaving 18 bases unmatched. CDR1 is SGDLS, CDR2 YYNGEE, per germline. The CDR3 totals 18 residues. The CDR3, as DNA: TGTGCCAGCAGCGGTGGACAGGGAGGGGTAATTTGGGCGAACACCATATATTTT. Encoded protein: CASSGGQGGVIWANTIYF.

The chain is built from TRBV9 and TRBJ2-1, with 9 positions matching TRBD1. This CDR3 is 16 amino acids long. Germline CDR1 reads SGDLS; CDR2 reads YYNGEE. Trimming removed 5 bases from V and 12 bases from J; junction bases left unmatched: 18. The CDR3 spells CASSGFRDRDHRRQFF. The CDR3 DNA sequence: TGTGCCAGCAGTGGCTTCCGGGACAGGGACCATAGGAGGCAGTTCTTC. Variable domain in full (rest from reference TRBV9 and TRBJ2-1): DSGVTQTPKHLITATGQRVTLRCSPRSGDLSVYWYQQSLDQGLQFLIQYYNGEERAKGNILERFSAQQFPDLHSELNLSSLELGDSALYFCASSGFRDRDHRRQFFGPGTRLTVL.

The rearrangement uses TRBV9 and TRBJ1-4, with D perhaps matching TRBD1 (6 bases). V lost 7 bases to trimming and J lost 6 bases, with 13 bases between them. The length of the CDR3 is 13 residues. In germline, CDR1 is SGDLS, CDR2 YYNGEE. The CDR3 reads CASGKGVDEKLFF. In nucleotides, the CDR3 is TGTGCCAGCGGGAAGGGGGTCGATGAAAAACTGTTTTTT.

The CDR3 bases are TGTGCCAGCAGCCTGCGACTAGCGGGACTCAATGAGCAGTTCTTC. Protein: CASSLRLAGLNEQFF. The chain employs TRBV4-2 and TRBJ2-1; TRBD2 matches 11 bases. Germline V gene lookup returns CDR1 LGHNA and CDR2 YNFKEQ. This CDR3 is built from 15 residues. V lost 4 bases and J lost 6; bases outside the gene matches: 5.

The genes are TRBV9 and TRBJ1-1; TRBD1 is a possible D gene (6 bases). V was pared by 0 bases and J by 1 base, with 10 bases between. Germline V lookup: CDR1 SGDLS, CDR2 YYNGEE. CDR3 length equals 15 residues. The CDR3 bases are TGTGCCAGCAGCGTAGGAGGGGGTACGAACACTGAAGCTTTCTTT. Protein: CASSVGGGTNTEAFF.

This CDR3 reads CASSLQGMGDTQYF. The DNA for the CDR3 is TGTGCCAGCAGTTTACAGGGCATGGGAGATACGCAGTATTTT. J is TRBJ2-3 and V is TRBV27, with D perhaps matching TRBD1 (5 bases). In germline, CDR1 is MNHEY, CDR2 SMNVEV (reference sequence). V was clipped by 2 bases and J by 5 bases, with 11 bases between them. CDR3 length: 14 residues.

As to this clone: The identical CDR3 is also encoded by other nucleotide sequences in the sample. The chain couples TRBV5-4 to TRBJ2-5, with 8 nucleotides matching TRBD1. This CDR3 is 13 amino acids long. Germline V gene data show CDR1 as SGHNT and CDR2 as YYREEE (reference sequence). The junction had 3 bases not matched to a gene; V was cut back by 4 bases and J by 4 bases. The DNA of the CDR3 is TGTGCCAGCAGCCCTACAGGGGGAGAGACCCAGTACTTC. Its protein is CASSPTGGETQYF.

The rearrangement uses TRBV2 and TRBJ1-1; D call uncertain. The CDR3 is 15 residues long. Germline-derived CDR1 and CDR2 are SNHLY and FYNNEI. V was pared by 4 bases and J by 2 bases, with 14 bases between. CDR3 DNA: TGTGCCAGCAGTGCCAGAGCTCCCCACAACACTGAAGCTTTCTTT. As protein: CASSARAPHNTEAFF.

Here the CDR3 DNA reads TGTGCCAGCAGCCGTCCTTACCCGACGCATTACGAGCAGTACTTC. Protein product: CASSRPYPTHYEQYF. V gene TRBV6-5 combines with J gene TRBJ2-7; D is undetermined. The germline V gene encodes CDR1 MNHEY and CDR2 SVGAGI. Trimming stripped 6 bases from V and 4 bases from J, with 19 bases between. This CDR3 comprises 15 residues.

As concerns this clone: An end of the junction differs from the germline gene, which may be a read error. V and J are TRBV10-2 and TRBJ2-7; 9 bases match TRBD2. This CDR3 is 16 amino acids long. Germline CDR1 reads WSHSY; CDR2 reads SAAADI. CDR3 bases: TGCGCCAGCAGTAAGTCTAGCGGGATAGGCTCCTACGAGCAGTACTTC. It is translated as CASSKSSGIGSYEQYF.

This clone appeared once. V is TRBV19 and J is TRBJ2-5; 9 bases match TRBD1. The length of the CDR3 is 14 residues. Germline loops: CDR1 LNHDA, CDR2 SQIVND (reference sequence). Trimming at V came to 11 bases and at J to 4 bases, leaving 11 bases not matched to a gene. The CDR3 loop reads CAASAQGARETQYF. CDR3 coding DNA: TGTGCCGCATCAGCACAGGGGGCGCGAGAGACCCAGTACTTC.

The chain links TRBV4-3 to TRBJ2-2; 10 bases agree with TRBD2. Trimming at V came to 0 bases and at J to 7 bases, leaving 14 bases not matched to a gene. This CDR3 is 19 amino acids long. The germline CDR1 and CDR2 sequences are LGHNA and YSLEER. CDR3 nucleotides: TGCGCCAGCAGCCAAGATCTTACCCTACTAGCGGGATTGGGCGGGGAGCTGTTTTTT. This encodes CASSQDLTLLAGLGGELFF.

The rearrangement joins TRBV5-1 to TRBJ1-1; 7 nucleotides match TRBD1. This CDR3 has 13 residues. J gave up 4 bases and V 1 base, and 1 base lay outside the gene matches. Germline CDR1 SGHRS, CDR2 YFSETQ. The CDR3 protein is CASSLYRGTEAFF. The CDR3, as DNA: TGCGCCAGCAGCTTGTACAGGGGCACTGAAGCTTTCTTT.

The V and J genes are TRBV5-6 and TRBJ2-2, with D maybe TRBD1 (5 bases). Germline V gives CDR1 SGHDT, CDR2 YYEEEE. The V and J ends lost 0 bases and 4 bases respectively, with 13 bases between them. The CDR3 totals 16 residues. The CDR3 bases are TGTGCCAGCAGCTTGGGTGGTGGGGCCTCCACCGGGGAGCTGTTTTTT. This encodes CASSLGGGASTGELFF.

The CDR3 nucleotides are TGCGCCAGCAGTCTCGGGGACAGGGGACACAATGAGCAGTTCTTC. The encoded protein is CASSLGDRGHNEQFF. J is TRBJ2-1 and V is TRBV4-1; 10 nucleotides agree with TRBD1. After removal of 6 bases from V and 5 bases from J, the junction contained 7 bases not matched to a gene. This CDR3 has 15 amino acids. Germline lookup yields CDR1 MGHRA and CDR2 YSYEKL.

The chain employs TRBV7-7 and TRBJ2-7; 10 positions agree with TRBD1. The CDR3 runs 16 residues. Germline assignment: CDR1 SSHAT and CDR2 FNYEAQ (reference sequence). V lost 2 bases and J lost 1; bases outside the gene matches: 5. CDR3 DNA: TGTGCCAGCAGCTTACCCCGGGACAGGGGTTCCTACGAGCAGTACTTC. This gives the protein CASSLPRDRGSYEQYF.